This TCR beta chain appears in the sequencing data of a study of cytomegalovirus exposure and HLA in healthy donors. Researchers ran the PCR with 60 Vbeta and 13 Jbeta primers. The repertoire was sequenced with immunoSEQ multiplex PCR; TCRdb's copy has only in-frame clones and lacks some. The data show fewer than 200,000 clones, about 78% seen once. On this clone itself: What it binds is not known.

Germline V gene sequence: CDR1 GTSNPN, CDR2 SVGIG (reference sequence). The CDR3 is 12 amino acids. V was clipped by 6 bases and J by 4 bases; unmatched bases: 6. Findings and limits, study-wide: Clonal expansion, a later analysis showed, was greater in HLA-associated TCR beta chains than in equally common others.

The rearrangement links TRBV30 to TRBJ2-7; 7 bases map to TRBD2. This receptor was obtained from a man in his sixties in good health and CMV-seronegative. Sequences were obtained from PBMCs. CDR3 sequence (DNA): TGTGCCTGTTCCCTAGCGGAGTACGAGCAGTACTTC. It encodes CACSLAEYEQYF.